This TCR beta chain appears in the sequencing data of a study of cytomegalovirus exposure and HLA in healthy donors (dated by TCRdb to the late 2010s). Context from the whole study: According to an earlier analysis of around 600 of the donors, some 180 million T cells yielded some 110 million unique TCR beta sequences and less than 300 Gb of sequence data. To predict cytomegalovirus infection status, the study brought together high-throughput TCR immunosequencing, statistical association of individual TCRs with disease status, and machine learning. A later analysis re-examined previously published TCR beta repertoires from roughly 650 donors and added high-resolution HLA genotyping to investigate patterns of TCR occurrence. Genome-wide SNP genotypes for about three fifths of the roughly 670 donors were used in a later genetic analysis, which treated that subset as a discovery cohort. The study profiled the T cell repertoires of 666 subjects by immunosequencing and related them to cytomegalovirus serostatus. Five DR-DQ haplotypes were handled as single units for association and clustering because linkage in the cohort was strong. HLA typing included class I and class II loci at four-digit resolution. Alongside the repertoire data, information on donor age, sex, ethnicity and CMV serostatus was compiled. Every repertoire in the discovery cohort had been generated on one and the same sequencing platform. Rather than drawing on any new phenotypic data, the later analysis identified candidate immune exposures from TCR beta sequences and the way those sequences occurred across donors. Of the roughly 390 genotyped donors, 65% to 90% fell in the genetic ancestry cluster associated with self-reported Caucasian donors. Typing coverage differed by locus: A, B, C, DRB1 and DQB1 were typed in about 629-640 donors, DQA1 in about 500, DPA1 in around 600, and DPB1 in approximately 450. On average, 235,054 unique TCR beta nucleotide sequences were sequenced per donor among some 420 genotyped donors of the cohort, with roughly 18% of those sequences being non-productive. Besides the first cohort of around 700 subjects, a separate validation cohort made up of 120 or so different subjects was used. An earlier analysis of about 620 of the donors applied high-throughput TCR beta sequencing to assess whether each TCR beta V gene segment acted as functional or pseudogenic. The study aimed to test whether signatures of past pathogen exposure could be identified by cataloging public T cell receptors. An early release that covered roughly 600 HLA-typed donors contained about 300 gigabases of sequencing data and 65 million to 100 million unique TCR sequences.

The cohort comprised 666 healthy bone marrow donors. All cohort members were sampled while nominally healthy, although unrecorded immune exposures were likely present. The donor was CMV seropositive and was included in the group of 289 seropositive cohort members. Every donor gave a peripheral blood sample, and the peripheral blood mononuclear cells from that sample were used for TCR beta sequencing. Genomic DNA was extracted from the blood cell samples with the Qiagen DNeasy Blood Extraction Kit. In the case of this clone: No cognate antigen has been identified for it. Base qualities are not provided; no much larger clone lies one nucleotide away.

Library preparation used the immunoSEQ multiplex PCR assay. The multiplex PCR relied on a mix of 60 forward primers for TCR Vbeta segments and 13 reverse primers for TCR Jbeta segments. A multiplex PCR assay on genomic DNA amplified the CDR3 region of rearranged TCR beta genes. On the Illumina HiSeq System, the amplified TCR beta libraries were sequenced as 87-base-pair reads. For the original study's pipeline: A later analysis tallied 75 million to 95 million unique TCR beta chains across the 550 to 850 repertoires, and approximately 11 million of those chains were shared by two or more donors. A nearest-neighbor algorithm error-corrected the raw reads and collapsed the reads into unique sequences, merging closely related sequences to remove PCR and sequencing errors. V, D and J gene segments were assigned by aligning CDR3 sequences to IMGT reference sequences. For a sequence to be retained, a match of at least six nucleotides was required to both a V gene segment and a J gene segment. Rearrangements were classified as productive when the CDR3 lacked stop codons and remained in frame with V and J, and all other rearrangements were classified as non-productive. CDR3 was defined by IMGT convention, running from the second conserved V-encoded cysteine to the conserved J-encoded phenylalanine. The earlier analysis of about 590 of the donors excluded sequences that lacked an unambiguous match to a single V gene segment. In an earlier analysis of 587 of the donors, V segments were called functional above 56.7% productive rearrangements and were called segregating when the between-donor standard deviation exceeded 5%. A statistical classification framework was built for diagnosing cytomegalovirus status from the catalog of TCR beta chain sequences. V and J gene assignment, in a later analysis, came from comparing TCR nucleotide sequences with IMGT/GENE-DB human TR gene sequences. Using the TCRdist pipeline, a later analysis assigned CDR3 sequences along with most-parsimonious VDJ recombination scenarios. A later analysis defined each TCR beta chain by its CDR3 amino acid sequence plus V-gene family, and excluded reads lacking a unique V-gene family. As a way to deal with suspected cross-contamination and a sequencing artifact, a later analysis dropped 450 to 600 nucleotide sequences that were highly shared and had low generation probability. In a later analysis, a clonal expansion index was calculated for each public chain from normalized within-repertoire ranks of inferred template counts. A later analysis computed generation probabilities with a VDJ recombination model fitted to out-of-frame rearrangements, and checked the results against IGoR. In a later analysis, hypergeometric tests were used to score TCR-TCR, TCR-HLA and TCR-CMV co-occurrence, with a repertoire-size bias correction applied to TCR pairs. A later analysis estimated false discovery rates by permuting HLA or CMV assignments 20 times. In a later analysis, co-occurring TCRs were grouped using DBSCAN, and TCRdist sequence similarity was added for clustering within HLA-allele-positive subsets. For co-occurrence clustering, repertoires with fewer than 30,000 or more than 120,000 public chains were excluded, along with a handful of repertoires with anomalous nucleotide sharing. Entries here come from immuneACCESS through TCRdb and include only in-frame sequences with V and J called. Some clones fail to appear in such tables; in the studies checked, an unresolved V gene covers under half of the shortfall, and the cause of the remainder is unknown. V and J calls and clone size are those listed in that table; D and trimming were worked out from the DNA. The sample has about 190,000 clones on record, roughly 80% of them singletons. The top ten clonotypes cover 2% to 2.5% of the sample.

Results and caveats for the whole study, not just this receptor: Linkage disequilibrium might explain the correlated functional status among segregating V segments, but an unknown experimental factor could not be excluded. A cluster of highly shared sequence variants was judged likely to represent a technical artifact of the sequencing pipeline. In a later analysis, the rate of TCR association differed among HLA loci, with DRB1 alleles having the most associated TCRs and HLA-C alleles having the fewest. This cohort had only TCR beta chains sequenced, and the lack of alpha or paired-chain data limited which features could be detected. A later genetic analysis reported fewer N-insertions in productive TCRs among donors in an Asian-associated ancestry cluster than the roughly 670-donor mean. A later analysis associated about 17,000 TCR beta sequences with specific HLA alleles at a false discovery rate of 0.05. A later analysis found that HLA-associated TCR beta chains were more clonally expanded and had lower generation probabilities than equally common non-associated chains. Sequencing depth was assumed to be roughly uniform across donors in the presence/absence analyses, though that assumption may not hold. Because HLA typing was missing for some donors at each locus, association tests included only the typed subset. CMV serostatus was the only immune exposure information available for the cohort. A later genetic analysis associated a missense DCLRE1C variant with V-gene and J-gene trimming of TCR beta chains, and an independent cohort replicated the association. Because counts were too low, 15 to 20 rarely observed V segments, including chromosome 9 orphons, were excluded from the earlier analysis of under 650 of the donors. According to a later analysis, parvovirus B19, influenza, CMV and Epstein-Barr virus appeared linked to several top co-occurrence clusters. Broadly in line with IMGT annotations, most TCR beta V segments showed up in productive rearrangements about 90% or about 30% of the time in an earlier analysis of 587 of the donors. The study gave a list of more than 150 TCR beta chains associated with cytomegalovirus. A further reported finding was that TCR beta sequences accurately predicted the HLA-A and HLA-B alleles for most subjects in the first cohort. Because the 87-base-pair reads could not distinguish some IMGT-functional V segments, including TRBV6-2 and TRBV6-3, those segments were excluded. When HLA alleles, especially DR and DQ, strongly co-occurred, TCR associations were difficult to assign to individual alleles. Most TCR sequences were observed very rarely across donors, whereas some public TCRs were present in many individuals. The classifier was reported to diagnose cytomegalovirus status with high specificity and sensitivity in both the original and validation cohorts. In vitro tests confirmed that three of the cytomegalovirus-associated TCR beta chains recognize cytomegalovirus antigens. It was suggested by the authors that the approach could potentially be generalized to other disease states and immunological phenotypes. A later analysis found that most CMV-associated TCR beta chains appeared HLA-restricted, with HLA associations seemingly driven largely by CMV exposure.

Clipping removes 0 bases from V and 1 base from J, with 7 as the unmatched junction base count. The CDR3 goes from the cysteine to the phenylalanine over 17 residues. Only the CDR3 part of the read is kept: 51 bases, read in frame from the first base. The germline V gene (reference sequence) specifies GTSNPN as CDR1 and SVGIG as CDR2. This sequence uses TRBV30 and TRBJ1-3; 9 bases in the junction line up with TRBD1. What was sequenced was PBMCs. The sequence was collected from a young woman in good health and CMV-seropositive. The sequenced DNA: TGTGCCTGGAGTGTACACGTGGACAGGGGTTCTGGAAACACCATATATTTT. It encodes CAWSVHVDRGSGNTIYF.